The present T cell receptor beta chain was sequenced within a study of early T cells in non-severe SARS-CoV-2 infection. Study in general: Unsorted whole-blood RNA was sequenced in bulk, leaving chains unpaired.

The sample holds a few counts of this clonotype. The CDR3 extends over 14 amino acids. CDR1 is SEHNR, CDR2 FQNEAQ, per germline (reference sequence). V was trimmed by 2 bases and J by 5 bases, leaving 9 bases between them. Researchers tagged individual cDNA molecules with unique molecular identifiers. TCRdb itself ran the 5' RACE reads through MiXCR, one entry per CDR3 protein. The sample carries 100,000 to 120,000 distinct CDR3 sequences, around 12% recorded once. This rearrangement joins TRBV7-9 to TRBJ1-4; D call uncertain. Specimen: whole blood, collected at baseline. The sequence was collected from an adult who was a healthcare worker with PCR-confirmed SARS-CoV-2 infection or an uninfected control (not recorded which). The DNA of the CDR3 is TGTGCCAGCAGCTTATTGTCCTACAATGAAAAACTGTTTTTT. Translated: CASSLLSYNEKLFF.